These 8 T cell receptor beta chains came from one sample sequenced in a study of T cells in Graves' hyperthyroidism and ophthalmopathy. What was amplified from RNA transcripts were TCR beta CDR3 regions. The TCR CDR3 was amplified in a first-round RT-PCR using the HTBI primer set. TCRdb processed the multiplex PCR reads anew with MiXCR; each CDR3 protein has one entry. The sample holds around 690,000 distinct CDR3 sequences; 15% to 20% are singletons and the top ten take around 15%. Sequencing was performed on blood. The source is a man aged 45-65 years with Graves' hyperthyroidism.

This clonotype was detected only a few times. This chain connects TRBV11-2 to TRBJ2-1, with D possibly being TRBD1 (6 bases). CDR3 length equals 14 residues. V lost 4 bases, J lost 7 bases, and 14 bases lay in between. Germline values: CDR1 SGHAT, CDR2 FQNNGV. In DNA form, the CDR3 reads TGTGCCAGCAGCTACACACAGGGAAAGAATGAGCAGTTCTTC. Its translation: CASSYTQGKNEQFF.

In its sample, this clonotype was seen many times. This chain links TRBV28 with TRBJ2-1; 11 nucleotides line up with TRBD2. This CDR3 has 15 residues. In germline, CDR1 is MDHEN, CDR2 SYDVKM. Germline trimming cut 4 bases from V and 3 bases from J; bases unmatched to any gene: 2. CDR3 sequence (DNA): TGTGCCAGCAGTTCTAGCGGGAGGATCTACAATGAGCAGTTCTTC. Protein product: CASSSSGRIYNEQFF.

This clonotype was counted ten times or more. V is TRBV11-2 and J is TRBJ1-1; tentative D call: TRBD1 (5 bases). Trimming cost V 5 bases and J 6 bases, with 13 bases left between them. CDR1 is SGHAT, CDR2 FQNNGV, per germline. This CDR3 contains 13 residues. The CDR3 bases are TGTGCCAGCAGCCGAACGGGGACCGCTGAAGCTTTCTTT. It translates to CASSRTGTAEAFF.

This clonotype showed up many times. The V call is TRBV27, the J call TRBJ1-1, with D possibly being TRBD1 (5 bases). The germline CDR1 and CDR2 sequences are MNHEY and SMNVEV (reference sequence). The CDR3 totals 15 residues. The V end was cut by 0 bases, the J end by 4 bases, with 12 bases between. The CDR3 DNA reads TGTGCCAGCAGTTTATCGACAGACCGGGGCACTGAAGCTTTCTTT. It yields the protein CASSLSTDRGTEAFF.

This clonotype has a count of ten or more. This sequence joins TRBV11-2 and TRBJ2-1; TRBD1 aligns across 7 bases. Unmatched junction bases numbered 4, after V lost 5 bases and J lost 0 bases. Germline CDR1 reads SGHAT; CDR2 reads FQNNGV. This CDR3 is built from 15 residues. The CDR3, as DNA: TGTGCCAGCAGCCTACAGGGGAGCTCCTACAATGAGCAGTTCTTC. Its translation: CASSLQGSSYNEQFF.

This clonotype was recorded many times. This sequence joins TRBV27 and TRBJ2-2; no clear D gene. CDR3 length: 13 residues. In germline, CDR1 is MNHEY, CDR2 SMNVEV (reference sequence). V was pared by 4 bases and J by 6 bases, with 9 bases between. The CDR3 sequence is CASSYFGSGELFF. CDR3 nucleotide sequence: TGTGCCAGCAGTTATTTCGGCTCCGGGGAGCTGTTTTTT.

The chain recombines TRBV7-3 with TRBJ2-7; D gene unclear. This CDR3 region has 14 residues. Germline V gene lookup returns CDR1 SGHTA and CDR2 FQGTGA. The germline V and J ends were trimmed by 5 bases and 2 bases, with 13 bases remaining between them. The CDR3 nucleotides read TGTGCCAGCAGCAGATATCCCGAGACCTACGAGCAGTACTTC. This sequence encodes CASSRYPETYEQYF.

This clonotype was counted at least ten times. V and J are TRBV5-6 and TRBJ2-1; 8 positions match TRBD2. Looked up from germline, CDR1 is SGHDT and CDR2 is YYEEEE. Trimming took 6 bases from V and 4 from J; bases not matched to a gene: 12. This CDR3 region has 16 residues. CDR3 bases: TGTGCCAGCACTCCCGGAGTAGCGGGATATTACAATGAGCAGTTCTTC. Translated, it gives CASTPGVAGYYNEQFF.